A selection of T cell receptor beta chains follows, all from one sample in a study of memory CD4+ T cells and cytomegalovirus serostatus. Measured with immunoSEQ multiplex PCR; TCRdb has only the in-frame clones, and not every one. Of around 32,000 clones listed, 65% to 80% are singletons. The specimen sequenced was memory CD4+ T cells from blood. Receptor source: an adult in good health and CMV-seronegative. Some clones in this sample may be carry-over from other donors' samples. The CDR3 runs from the conserved cysteine through the conserved F or W. A D gene is named only where the DNA matches it firmly. Rows may omit the clone size; those that give it use once, few, many or a size class.

CDR3nt | CDR3aa | d_gene | j_gene | v_gene | abundance
TGTGCCAGCAGCTTATTCGGGTCTGGCAATCAGCCCCAGCATTTT | CASSLFGSGNQPQHF | NA | TRBJ1-5 | TRBV7-8 | NA
TGTGCCAGCAGGAGATTGGACAGGGAATATGGCTACACCTTC | CASRRLDREYGYTF | TRBD1 | TRBJ1-2 | TRBV27 | NA
TGTGCCAGCAGTGTAAGGGGCTCCTTCACAGATACGCAGTATTTT | CASSVRGSFTDTQYF | NA | TRBJ2-3 | TRBV2 | NA
TGTGCCAGCAGTGGGAAGGCGGGGGGGCCAGATACGCAGTATTTT | CASSGKAGGPDTQYF | TRBD2 | TRBJ2-3 | TRBV6-1 | NA
TGTGCCAGCAGCCTACTAGCGGGGGAAAGGGGAGAGCAGTTCTTC | CASSLLAGERGEQFF | TRBD2 | TRBJ2-1 | TRBV14 | NA
TGTGCCAGCAGCCCAGGGTCCTTTGGCACTGAAGCTTTCTTT | CASSPGSFGTEAFF | NA | TRBJ1-1 | TRBV7-9 | once
TGTGCCATCACGGCTAGCGGGGGGACAAGCACCGGGGAGCTGTTTTTT | CAITASGGTSTGELFF | TRBD2 | TRBJ2-2 | TRBV10-3 | NA
TGTGCCAGCAGCCCCCAGGGGCGGGGCTCCTACGAGCAGTACTTC | CASSPQGRGSYEQYF | NA | TRBJ2-7 | TRBV7-9 | NA
TGTGCCACCAGCAGTCCTAGGGGACAGGGGTCCACAGATACGCAGTATTTT | CATSSPRGQGSTDTQYF | TRBD1 | TRBJ2-3 | TRBV15 | NA
TGTGCCAGTAGTATACGACAGGGGAGAGGCGAAAAACTGTTTTTT | CASSIRQGRGEKLFF | TRBD1 | TRBJ1-4 | TRBV19 | NA
TGTGCCAGCAGCTTTGTTACGACAGGGAGGTTTTCGAATGAGCAGTACTTC | CASSFVTTGRFSNEQYF | NA | TRBJ2-7 | TRBV5-6 | NA
TGCGCCAGCAGTGAGTCGAGACTAGCGGGGGGGCCACGGTCCAATGAGCAGTTCTTC | CASSESRLAGGPRSNEQFF | TRBD2 | TRBJ2-1 | TRBV10-2 | NA
TGTGCCAGCAGCTTGTCTAACTATGACTACACCTTC | CASSLSNYDYTF | NA | TRBJ1-2 | TRBV5-6 | NA
TGTGCCAGCAGGGAGGATTGGGGCAGTGGAAACACCATATATTTT | CASREDWGSGNTIYF | NA | TRBJ1-3 | TRBV5-5 | NA
TGTGCCAGCAGCGCGACAGGGGGCGACTATGGCTACACCTTC | CASSATGGDYGYTF | TRBD1 | TRBJ1-2 | TRBV9 | NA
TGTGCCAGCAGCTTCTCTAGCGGGGGCACCTACGAGCAGTACTTC | CASSFSSGGTYEQYF | TRBD2 | TRBJ2-7 | TRBV11-3 | once
TGTGCCAGCAATGCGGGTAACTCCTACGAGCAGTACTTC | CASNAGNSYEQYF | NA | TRBJ2-7 | TRBV27 | few
TGTGCCAGCAATCGGGAGAGCACAGATACGCAGTATTTT | CASNRESTDTQYF | NA | TRBJ2-3 | TRBV2 | NA
TGTGCCAGCAGCCCCGACAGGGTAAACACTGAAGCTTTCTTT | CASSPDRVNTEAFF | TRBD1 | TRBJ1-1 | TRBV11-2 | NA
TGCGCCAGCAGCTTGGGGGGCAGGGCCGGCTATGGCTACACCTTC | CASSLGGRAGYGYTF | NA | TRBJ1-2 | TRBV5-1 | NA
TGTGCCAGCAGCCAGGGATCTGGAAACACCATATATTTT | CASSQGSGNTIYF | NA | TRBJ1-3 | TRBV2 | NA
TGTGCCAGCAGCTCCCGGGGGGTAGCGGGGGGCCTAGAGACCCAGTACTTC | CASSSRGVAGGLETQYF | TRBD2 | TRBJ2-5 | TRBV5-6 | NA
TGCGCCAGCAGCTTGGCCCAGGGATTGGACGAGCAGTACTTC | CASSLAQGLDEQYF | NA | TRBJ2-7 | TRBV5-1 | NA
TGTGCCAGCACCACCCGGTTCGGGGACCGGCTAGGTGATTCACCCCTCCACTTT | CASTTRFGDRLGDSPLHF | NA | TRBJ1-6 | TRBV7-8 | NA
TGTGCCAGTACTTCAAAACCGGGACAGGGGCGTGAAAAACTGTTTTTT | CASTSKPGQGREKLFF | TRBD1 | TRBJ1-4 | TRBV19 | NA
TGTGCCAGCAGCTTAATCGGGGGGGGCACAGATACGCAGTATTTT | CASSLIGGGTDTQYF | TRBD2 | TRBJ2-3 | TRBV7-8 | NA
TGTGCCATCAGTGGGAGACTAGCGGAAGATGAGCAGTTCTTC | CAISGRLAEDEQFF | TRBD2 | TRBJ2-1 | TRBV10-3 | NA
TGTGCCAGCAGTTTTGGGGGCCAGCCCCAGCATTTT | CASSFGGQPQHF | NA | TRBJ1-5 | TRBV28 | NA
TGTGCCAGCAAAGGGTGGACCGGGAACACTGAAGCTTTCTTT | CASKGWTGNTEAFF | NA | TRBJ1-1 | TRBV28 | NA
TGTGCCAGCAGCCAGAGGGGCGAAATACGTACCTACGAGCAGTACTTC | CASSQRGEIRTYEQYF | NA | TRBJ2-7 | TRBV5-6 | once
TGTGCCAGCAGCCGCAGGGTGAGGGATGAAGCTTTCTTT | CASSRRVRDEAFF | NA | TRBJ1-1 | TRBV7-2 | NA
TGTGCCAGCAGCTTGGACCAGAACACCGGGGAGCTGTTTTTT | CASSLDQNTGELFF | NA | TRBJ2-2 | TRBV5-4 | NA
TGTGCCAGCAGTCGATCGGGGCAGGGCAGGTACGAGCAGTACTTC | CASSRSGQGRYEQYF | NA | TRBJ2-7 | TRBV28 | NA